This entry is about one T cell receptor beta chain. This sample was included in a study of blood T cell repertoires in COVID-19. The overall study: Sources were T cells, B-cell-depleted T cells, or PBMCs; the material itself was cDNA or gDNA.

Under the authors' procedure: Amplification with reference gene primers provided the estimates of nucleated cell counts. Sequenced by immunoSEQ multiplex PCR; TCRdb stores in-frame clones only, minus some. V, J and clone size are those of that table, while D and trimming were read from the DNA. The repertoire consists of around 120,000 clones, with over 75% occurring once and the leading ten covering 9.5% to 13%. V lost 1 base and J lost 8, with 11 bases in between. Germline assignment: CDR1 SGHDN and CDR2 FVKESK. CDR3 length equals 14 residues. This TCR was sampled from an older man with acute or convalescent COVID-19. This rearrangement joins TRBV14 to TRBJ1-4, with unresolved D. Sequenced input: peripheral blood. CDR3: CASSQASGGEKLFF. CDR3 DNA sequence: TGTGCCAGCAGCCAAGCCAGCGGTGGGGAAAAACTGTTTTTT.